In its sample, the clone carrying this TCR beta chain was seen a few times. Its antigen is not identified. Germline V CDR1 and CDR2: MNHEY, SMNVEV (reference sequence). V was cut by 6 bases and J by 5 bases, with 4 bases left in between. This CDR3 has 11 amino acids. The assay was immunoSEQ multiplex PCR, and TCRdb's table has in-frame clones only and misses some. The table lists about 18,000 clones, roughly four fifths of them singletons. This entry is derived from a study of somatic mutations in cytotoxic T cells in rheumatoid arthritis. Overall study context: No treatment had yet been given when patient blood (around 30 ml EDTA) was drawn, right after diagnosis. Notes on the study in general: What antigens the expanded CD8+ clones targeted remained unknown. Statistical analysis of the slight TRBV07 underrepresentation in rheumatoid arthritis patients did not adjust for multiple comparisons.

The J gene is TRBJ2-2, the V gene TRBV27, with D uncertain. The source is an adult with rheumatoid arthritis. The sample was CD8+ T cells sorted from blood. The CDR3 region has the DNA TGTGCCAGCAGATTTACCGGGGAGCTGTTTTTT. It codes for CASRFTGELFF.